This passage covers 31 T cell receptor beta chains from one sample sequenced in a study of cytomegalovirus exposure and HLA in healthy donors. A multiplex PCR was run with 60 Vbeta primers and 13 Jbeta primers. Profiled with immunoSEQ multiplex PCR; TCRdb holds only in-frame clones, not every one. The sample totals 130,000 or so clones. Sequenced: PBMCs. Receptors were obtained from a woman aged 40 to 50 in good health and CMV-seronegative.

The genes are TRBV4-2 and TRBJ2-5; 10 nucleotides align to TRBD2. The CDR3 is made up of 14 amino acids. The trim removed 1 base at V and 5 bases at J, leaving 1 base unmatched. The germline V gene has CDR1 LGHNA and CDR2 YNFKEQ. This CDR3 is CASSQASGGETQYF. The CDR3 coding sequence is TGTGCCAGCAGCCAAGCTAGCGGGGGTGAGACCCAGTACTTC.

This chain joins TRBV2 and TRBJ1-2, with TRBD1 matching 7 bases. The germline gives CDR1 SNHLY, CDR2 FYNNEI. The CDR3 is made up of 15 amino acids. The J segment lost 4 bases and the V segment lost 4 bases, leaving 9 bases of the junction unmatched. Written as DNA, the CDR3 is TGTGCCAGCAGTGGACAGGGTAACAGGAGCTATGGCTACACCTTC. Encoded protein: CASSGQGNRSYGYTF.

The V and J genes are TRBV5-4 and TRBJ2-5, with 8 bases fitting TRBD2. The junction had 7 bases not matched to a gene; V was cut back by 6 bases and J by 6 bases. CDR3 length: 13 amino acids. Germline V lookup: CDR1 SGHNT, CDR2 YYREEE (reference sequence). CDR3 protein: CASTRGGEQTQYF. As DNA, the CDR3 is TGTGCCAGCACCCGGGGGGGCGAACAGACCCAGTACTTC.

In DNA, the CDR3 is TGTGCCAGCAGCGGCCGGGACACTCGGGGTGGCTACACCTTC. Translated: CASSGRDTRGGYTF. The chain recombines TRBV9 with TRBJ1-2, with D possibly matching TRBD1 (6 bases). V gave up 3 bases and J gave up 7 bases, with 16 bases separating them. The CDR3 has 14 residues. The V gene's germline CDR1 is SGDLS and CDR2 YYNGEE.

To note about this clone: The junction departs from the called germline gene at one end, perhaps through a read error. V gene TRBV5-4 combines with J gene TRBJ1-1; tentative D call: TRBD1 (6 bases). This CDR3 has 12 amino acids. Per the germline V gene, CDR1 is SGHNT and CDR2 is YYREEE (reference sequence). The CDR3 nucleotides are TGTGCCAGCAGCGCAGGCCAGGGGAAAGTAGGATTT. Protein: CASSAGQGKVGF.

V usage is TRBV19 and J usage is TRBJ1-1, with 7 bases aligning to TRBD1. Germline V gene sequence: CDR1 LNHDA, CDR2 SQIVND (reference sequence). Germline trimming cut 5 bases from V and 8 bases from J; bases unmatched to any gene: 11. This CDR3 comprises 14 residues. The CDR3: CASSPQTGAVEAFF. The CDR3 DNA reads as TGTGCCAGTAGTCCTCAAACAGGGGCGGTGGAAGCTTTCTTT.

V usage is TRBV7-3 and J usage is TRBJ2-7, with TRBD1 matching over 9 bases. Looked up from germline, CDR1 is SGHTA and CDR2 is FQGTGA. Losses at the gene ends were 5 bases for V and 2 bases for J; bases not matched to a gene: 4. The CDR3 spans 14 residues. CDR3: CASSPNRGPYEQYF. For the CDR3, the DNA is TGTGCCAGCAGCCCAAACAGGGGGCCCTACGAGCAGTACTTC.

The CDR3 protein is CSASGGEQYV. In DNA, the CDR3 is TGCAGTGCTAGTGGGGGCGAGCAGTACGTC. The gene calls are TRBV20-1 and TRBJ2-7; the D call may be TRBD1 or TRBD2 (5 bases each). V was shortened by 3 bases and J by 6 bases, with 6 bases between the two germline ends. The germline V gene has CDR1 DFQATT and CDR2 SNEGSKA (reference sequence). The CDR3 is made up of 10 amino acids.

V usage is TRBV5-1 and J usage is TRBJ2-7, with 7 nucleotides matching TRBD2. With 4 bases clipped from V and 0 bases from J, the junction kept 7 bases outside the gene matches. The CDR3 consists of 15 residues. Per germline, CDR1 SGHRS and CDR2 YFSETQ. This CDR3 reads CASSGGGKSSYEQYF. For the CDR3, the DNA is TGCGCCAGCAGCGGGGGGGGGAAGAGCTCCTACGAGCAGTACTTC.

This chain uses TRBV9 with TRBJ1-5, with D perhaps matching TRBD1 (5 bases). Per the germline V gene, CDR1 is SGDLS and CDR2 is YYNGEE. This CDR3 spans 16 amino acids. The V and J ends lost 2 bases and 1 base respectively, with 13 bases between them. The DNA for the CDR3 is TGTGCCAGCAGCGTGGGGGGGGTGGACAGCAATCAGCCCCAGCATTTT. Translated: CASSVGGVDSNQPQHF.

In DNA, the CDR3 is TGTGCCAGCAGCCCCAGGGAGGGGAAAAGCTATGGCTACACCTTC. Its protein is CASSPREGKSYGYTF. The gene calls are TRBV7-9 and TRBJ1-2; possibly TRBD1 for D (5 bases). The CDR3 is 15 amino acids. Deletions cut 5 bases from V and 4 bases from J, with 17 bases between. Per germline, CDR1 SEHNR and CDR2 FQNEAQ (reference sequence).

The chain joins TRBV10-3 to TRBJ2-1; TRBD1 matches 7 bases. The CDR3 runs 14 residues. J was trimmed by 7 bases and V by 5 bases; bases with no gene match: 8. Germline V CDR1 and CDR2: ENHRY, SYGVKD. The CDR3 region has the DNA TGTGCCATCAGTATACAGGGGCTATGGAATGAGCAGTTCTTC. Translation: CAISIQGLWNEQFF.

A remark on this clone: Different DNA sequences within this sample yield the same CDR3. The chain employs TRBV19 and TRBJ1-1, with D possibly being TRBD1 (6 bases). The CDR3 has 12 residues. Germline V CDR1 and CDR2: LNHDA, SQIVND (reference sequence). Trimming took 8 bases from V and 2 from J, leaving 9 bases between them. The CDR3 sequence: CASSDRNTEAFF. CDR3 nucleotide sequence: TGTGCCAGTTCGGACAGAAACACTGAAGCTTTCTTT.

This chain joins TRBV27 and TRBJ1-2; weak D call: TRBD1 (6 bases). The CDR3 contains 14 residues. Germline CDR1 is MNHEY and CDR2 is SMNVEV (reference sequence). Deletions cut 3 bases from V and 3 bases from J, with 11 bases between. CDR3 nucleotide sequence: TGTGCCAGCAGTTTCGGGGGGCCTTACTATGGCTACACCTTC. This encodes CASSFGGPYYGYTF.

On this clone itself: Within the sample, other DNA sequences also encode this same CDR3. The rearrangement uses TRBV4-1 and TRBJ1-5, with 7 bases matching TRBD1. Germline CDR1 MGHRA, CDR2 YSYEKL. The CDR3 is 14 amino acids. V shed 0 bases, J shed 4 bases, and the junction held 0 bases outside the gene matches. CDR3 sequence reads: CASSQEQGNQPQHF. The DNA for the CDR3 is TGCGCCAGCAGCCAAGAACAGGGGAATCAGCCCCAGCATTTT.

This chain uses TRBV2 with TRBJ1-5, with D maybe TRBD1 (6 bases). Trimming stripped 7 bases from V and 4 bases from J, with 14 bases between. The CDR3 is 14 residues long. Germline CDR1 reads SNHLY; CDR2 reads FYNNEI. CDR3 sequence reads: CASTTQGPNQPQHF. For the CDR3, the DNA is TGTGCCAGCACCACGCAGGGGCCGAATCAGCCCCAGCATTTT.

The CDR3 sequence is CASSQVDSGGYTF. CDR3 bases: TGTGCCAGCAGCCAAGTGGACTCGGGTGGCTACACCTTC. The V and J genes are TRBV14 and TRBJ1-2; no definite D call. Germline values: CDR1 SGHDN, CDR2 FVKESK. CDR3 length: 13 residues. The V end lost 1 base, the J end lost 7 bases, and 10 bases lay between the germline ends.

V and J are TRBV6-5 and TRBJ2-2, with 8 bases matching TRBD2. V lost 4 bases and J lost 1; bases outside the gene matches: 2. The CDR3 is 15 amino acids. Germline V gives CDR1 MNHEY, CDR2 SVGAGI. The CDR3 nucleotides read TGTGCCAGCAGTTTTCTAGCGGGGAACACCGGGGAGCTGTTTTTT. Its protein product is CASSFLAGNTGELFF.

The chain combines TRBV19 with TRBJ1-1; the D is unclear. The CDR3 has 13 residues. Trimming shortened V by 1 base and J by 5 bases, and 8 bases separated the two germline ends. Germline assignment: CDR1 LNHDA and CDR2 SQIVND (reference sequence). CDR3 nucleotide sequence: TGTGCCAGTAGTATAGGACGGGGAACTGAAGCTTTCTTT. Translation gives CASSIGRGTEAFF.

This chain uses TRBV4-3 with TRBJ2-1, with TRBD2 matching over 10 bases. Germline V gene data show CDR1 as LGHNA and CDR2 as YSLEER. This CDR3 contains 18 residues. V dropped 3 bases and J dropped 3; count of bases not matched to a gene: 11. CDR3 DNA: TGCGCCAGCAGCCACCCTAGGAGCGGGGGGGAGAACTACAATGAGCAGTTCTTC. It encodes CASSHPRSGGENYNEQFF.

V usage is TRBV27 and J usage is TRBJ1-2; tentative D call: TRBD1 (5 bases). Germline CDR1 is MNHEY and CDR2 is SMNVEV (reference sequence). Deletions cut 6 bases from V and 1 base from J, with 12 bases between. CDR3 length equals 14 residues. The DNA for the CDR3 is TGTGCCAGCAGCCCTGGGGCAGTTAACTATGGCTACACCTTC. It translates to CASSPGAVNYGYTF.

V is TRBV5-6 and J is TRBJ1-2; D might be TRBD1 (5 bases). The CDR3 runs to 15 residues. Trimming removed 0 bases at V and 0 bases at J, with 9 bases between. Germline V gene sequence: CDR1 SGHDT, CDR2 YYEEEE. The DNA for the CDR3 is TGTGCCAGCAGCTTGGGGATGACAGCTAACTATGGCTACACCTTC. This gives the protein CASSLGMTANYGYTF.

The chain couples TRBV19 to TRBJ2-3, with TRBD2 matching over 12 bases. The germline V gene encodes CDR1 LNHDA and CDR2 SQIVND (reference sequence). V lost 6 bases, J lost 4 bases, and 5 bases stayed unmatched. The CDR3 is made up of 15 amino acids. The CDR3 here is CASSSSGGGSDTQYF. For the CDR3, the DNA is TGTGCCAGTAGCTCTAGCGGGGGGGGGTCAGATACGCAGTATTTT.

The chain couples TRBV6-1 to TRBJ1-1, with 8 bases matching TRBD1. The germline gives CDR1 MNHNS, CDR2 SASEGT. Trimming at V came to 11 bases and at J to 0 bases, leaving 8 bases not matched to a gene. This CDR3 has 14 amino acids. CDR3 region: CAGRTGPMNTEAFF. The CDR3 region has the DNA TGTGCCGGGAGGACAGGGCCTATGAACACTGAAGCTTTCTTT.

The chain recombines TRBV4-3 with TRBJ2-3, with D maybe TRBD2 (6 bases). Deletions cut 1 base from V and 0 bases from J, with 17 bases between. This CDR3 has 18 amino acids. CDR1 is LGHNA, CDR2 YSLEER, per germline. For the CDR3, the DNA is TGCGCCAGCAGCCAAGGCCACCATAGCGGTTTCAGCACAGATACGCAGTATTTT. Its translation: CASSQGHHSGFSTDTQYF.

The chain couples TRBV7-9 to TRBJ2-3; D is perhaps TRBD1 (6 bases). The V end lost 1 base, the J end lost 3 bases, and 14 bases lay between the germline ends. The germline gives CDR1 SEHNR, CDR2 FQNEAQ (reference sequence). This CDR3 spans 16 amino acids. The CDR3 nucleotides are TGTGCCAGCAGCTTAGGTTCAGGGGCGGGTACAGATACGCAGTATTTT. It encodes CASSLGSGAGTDTQYF.

V usage is TRBV5-1 and J usage is TRBJ1-2, with TRBD1 identical over 7 bases. The CDR3 loop spans 16 amino acids. The germline CDR1 and CDR2 sequences are SGHRS and YFSETQ. The V segment lost 7 bases and the J segment 4 bases; nucleotides outside the gene matches: 16. The CDR3 loop is CASYPQSGTVTYGYTF. CDR3 nucleotides: TGCGCCAGCTACCCCCAATCCGGGACAGTGACCTATGGCTACACCTTC.

The chain joins TRBV29-1 to TRBJ2-5; D is perhaps TRBD2 (6 bases). Germline V gene sequence: CDR1 SQVTM, CDR2 ANQGSEA. Trimming cost V 3 bases and J 13 bases, with 12 bases left between them. The CDR3 contains 10 residues. CDR3 sequence reads: CSVEEGPWYF. In DNA, the CDR3 is TGCAGCGTTGAGGAGGGCCCGTGGTACTTC.

The chain uses TRBV28 and TRBJ2-6; the D gene is possibly TRBD2 (5 bases). This CDR3 is built from 14 residues. CDR1 and CDR2 from the germline V gene are MDHEN and SYDVKM. Trimming pared 10 bases from V and 1 base from J, leaving 11 bases between. The CDR3: CATGVVSGANVLTF. CDR3 DNA: TGTGCCACCGGGGTTGTATCTGGGGCCAACGTCCTGACTTTC.

V usage is TRBV5-6 and J usage is TRBJ1-2; D is ambiguous. Deletions cut 4 bases from V and 8 bases from J, with 9 bases between. Germline-derived CDR1 and CDR2 are SGHDT and YYEEEE. This CDR3 region has 11 residues. The DNA of the CDR3 is TGTGCCAGCAGCGAGGGTATGGGCTACACCTTC. Amino acids: CASSEGMGYTF.

V usage is TRBV15 and J usage is TRBJ1-5, with TRBD1 identical over 7 bases. Trimming cost V 2 bases and J 0 bases; bases outside gene matches: 1. CDR3 size: 15 residues. Germline CDR1 and CDR2: LNHNV and YYDKDF (reference sequence). The CDR3: CATSRQGGSNQPQHF. As DNA, the CDR3 is TGTGCCACCAGCAGACAGGGGGGTAGCAATCAGCCCCAGCATTTT.